This T cell receptor beta chain was sequenced in a study of cytomegalovirus exposure and HLA in healthy donors listed by TCRdb under 2017. In the study overall: A later analysis indicated that the roughly 130 validation repertoires were generated on the platform also employed for the 700 or so repertoires of the first cohort. High-throughput TCR immunosequencing, statistical association of individual TCRs with disease status, and machine learning were combined to predict cytomegalovirus infection status. The study aimed to test whether cataloging public T cell receptors could reveal signatures of past pathogen exposure. Along with the approximately 700-subject first cohort, a separate validation cohort of over 90 different subjects was used. What the research found in general, with its limitations: The study gave a list of under 200 TCR beta chains associated with cytomegalovirus. Cytomegalovirus status was reported to be diagnosed by the classifier with high specificity and sensitivity in both the original and validation cohorts. The authors suggested that the approach could potentially be extended to other disease states and immunological phenotypes. A later analysis found that TCRs clustered in the first cohort also tended to co-occur in the approximately 120 validation repertoires, with 94% of cluster scores above 0. All 120 or so repertoires were used to score co-occurrence in the validation cohort in a later analysis, because that analysis had no HLA typing for the cohort. In vitro tests confirmed that three of the cytomegalovirus-associated TCR beta chains recognize cytomegalovirus antigens. Most TCR sequences were observed very rarely across donors, whereas some public TCRs were present in many individuals.

Remarks on this clone: Its antigen is unknown. No qualities accompany the bases; no much larger clone lies one base away.

The protocol used for the library was the immunoSEQ multiplex PCR assay. The paper's processing steps were these. A statistical classification framework was developed to diagnose cytomegalovirus status using the catalog of TCR beta chain sequences. Drawn from immuneACCESS, this table holds only the in-frame rearrangements with V and J called that TCRdb kept. Clones are partly lost; checked studies trace under half to an unresolved V gene and leave the rest unexplained. V and J calls and clone size follow that table, whereas D and trimming were derived from the DNA. For this sample the table gives roughly 68,000 clones, of which 85% to 90% were detected only once. Jointly, the top ten make up around 1.7% of the sample. The V end loses 1 base and the J end loses 6 bases, and a stretch of 10 bases separates them. CDR1 SGHTA and CDR2 FQGTGA were looked up in the germline V gene. Inclusive of the bounding cysteine and phenylalanine, the CDR3 is 13 residues long. Only the CDR3 DNA stays, 39 bases, in frame from base 1.

Donors formed part of the validation cohort, which comprised 95 to 150 subjects and was distinct from the first cohort of 670 or so subjects. The specimen was PBMCs. The chain is assembled from TRBV7-3 and TRBJ2-7, and perhaps TRBD2 as D gene, on 5 matching bases. The sequence derives from a woman younger than 30 in good health and CMV-seronegative. The CDR3 is CASSLSLTSEQYF. The DNA sequence follows: TGTGCCAGCAGCTTAAGCTTAACTAGCGAGCAGTACTTC.